Listed here are 5 T cell receptor beta chains from one sample, sequenced in a study of T cell repertoires in aging, cancer and after chemotherapy. Rearranged V-D-J TRB sequences were amplified with a mixed TRB-A/B primer pool. TCRdb ran MiXCR on the multiplex PCR reads and lists one entry per CDR3 protein. Here the sample spans under 7,500 distinct CDR3 sequences, more than 25% being singletons. TCR beta rearrangements were amplified from peripheral blood genomic DNA. The sequenced sample consisted of blood. These receptors came from a human donor in good health.

This clonotype was observed a handful of times. This sequence joins TRBV6-5 and TRBJ2-3; TRBD2 aligns across 10 bases. The CDR3 has 16 residues. The V gene's germline CDR1 is MNHEY and CDR2 SVGAGI. V dropped 4 bases and J dropped 4; count of bases not matched to a gene: 8. The CDR3 coding sequence is TGTGCCAGCAGTTGGTTTAGCGGGGGGAGGGCAGATACGCAGTATTTT. Translated, it gives CASSWFSGGRADTQYF.

The V gene is TRBV12-3 or TRBV12-4, the J gene TRBJ2-7, with 10 bases lining up with TRBD1. Trimming at V came to 3 bases and at J to 2 bases, leaving 1 base not matched to a gene. CDR3 size: 14 residues. CDR3 protein: CASSFGTGAYEQYF. CDR3 DNA sequence: TGTGCCAGCAGTTTCGGGACAGGGGCCTACGAGCAGTACTTC.

The rearrangement joins TRBV7-6 to TRBJ2-3; 8 bases line up with TRBD2. CDR1 and CDR2 (germline): SGHVS, FNYEAQ. V dropped 0 bases and J dropped 4; count of bases not matched to a gene: 9. The CDR3 sequence is 17 residues long. CDR3 loop: CASSLAQAGAGADTQYF. The CDR3 bases are TGTGCCAGCAGCTTAGCGCAAGCGGGGGCCGGGGCAGATACGCAGTATTTT.

This clonotype was recorded a few times. The J gene is TRBJ1-2, the V gene TRBV5-1; tentative D call: TRBD1 (5 bases). The CDR3 is 15 amino acids. Trimming removed 2 bases from V and 1 base from J, with 12 bases in between. CDR1 is SGHRS, CDR2 YFSETQ, per germline. CDR3 residues: CASSFDRKDNYGYTF. The CDR3 DNA reads as TGCGCCAGCAGCTTTGACAGAAAGGATAACTATGGCTACACCTTC.

This clonotype is categorized as medium-sized. The chain couples TRBV27 to TRBJ1-4; D remains ambiguous. Trimming stripped 0 bases from V and 7 bases from J, with 9 bases between. Germline CDR1 and CDR2: MNHEY and SMNVEV (reference sequence). This CDR3 spans 14 amino acids. This CDR3 is CASSLSRKAEKLFF. The CDR3 DNA sequence: TGTGCCAGCAGTTTATCCCGGAAAGCTGAAAAACTGTTTTTT.